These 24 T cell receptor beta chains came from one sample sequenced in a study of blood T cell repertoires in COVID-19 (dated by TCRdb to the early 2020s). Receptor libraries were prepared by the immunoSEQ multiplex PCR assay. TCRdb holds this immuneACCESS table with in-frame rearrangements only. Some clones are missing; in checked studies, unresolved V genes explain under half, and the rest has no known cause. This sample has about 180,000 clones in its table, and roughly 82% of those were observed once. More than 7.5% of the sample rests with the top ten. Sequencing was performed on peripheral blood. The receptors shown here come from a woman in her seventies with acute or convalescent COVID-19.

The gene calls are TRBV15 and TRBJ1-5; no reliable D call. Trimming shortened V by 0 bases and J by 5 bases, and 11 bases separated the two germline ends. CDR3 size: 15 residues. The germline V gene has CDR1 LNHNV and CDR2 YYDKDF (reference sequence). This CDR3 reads CATSRDSGTDQPQHF. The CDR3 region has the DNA TGTGCCACCAGCAGAGACTCCGGTACCGATCAGCCCCAGCATTTT. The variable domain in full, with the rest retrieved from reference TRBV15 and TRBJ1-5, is DAMVIQNPRYQVTQFGKPVTLSCSQTLNHNVMYWYQQKSSQAPKLLFHYYDKDFNNEADTPDNFQSRRPNTSFCFLDIRSPGLGDTAMYLCATSRDSGTDQPQHFGDGTRLSIL.

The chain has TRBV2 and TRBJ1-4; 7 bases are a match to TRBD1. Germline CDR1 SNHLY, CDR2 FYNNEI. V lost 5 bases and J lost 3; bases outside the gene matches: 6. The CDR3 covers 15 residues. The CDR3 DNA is TGTGCCAGCAGTCAACAGGGGATTCCTAATGAAAAACTGTTTTTT. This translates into CASSQQGIPNEKLFF.

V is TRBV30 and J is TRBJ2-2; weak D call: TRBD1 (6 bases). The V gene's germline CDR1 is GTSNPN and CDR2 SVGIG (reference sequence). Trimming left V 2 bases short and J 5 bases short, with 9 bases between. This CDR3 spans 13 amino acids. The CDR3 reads CAWSRGGTGELFF. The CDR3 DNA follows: TGTGCCTGGAGTAGAGGGGGTACCGGGGAGCTGTTTTTT.

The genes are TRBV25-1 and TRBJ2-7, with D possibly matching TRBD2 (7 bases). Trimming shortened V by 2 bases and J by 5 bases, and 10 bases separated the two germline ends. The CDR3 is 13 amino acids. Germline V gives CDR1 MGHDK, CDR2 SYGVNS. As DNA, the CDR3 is TGTGCCAGCAGTGAAGGGGAGGGGGACGAGCAGTACTTC. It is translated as CASSEGEGDEQYF.

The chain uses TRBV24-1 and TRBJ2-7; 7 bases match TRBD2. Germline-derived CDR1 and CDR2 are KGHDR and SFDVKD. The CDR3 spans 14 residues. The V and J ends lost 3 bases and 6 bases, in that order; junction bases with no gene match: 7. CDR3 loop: CATSDPRGIGEQYF. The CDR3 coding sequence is TGTGCCACCAGTGATCCGCGGGGGATCGGCGAGCAGTACTTC.

The CDR3 nucleotides are TGTGCCAGCTCTACCAGAGGGGCAGGGGGCTATATAGCAGATACGCAGTATTTT. Translated: CASSTRGAGGYIADTQYF. This chain joins TRBV18 and TRBJ2-3; 8 bases fit TRBD1. V lost 6 bases to trimming and J lost 4 bases; unmatched junction nucleotides: 18. The V gene's germline CDR1 is KGHSH and CDR2 LQKENI. This CDR3 spans 18 amino acids.

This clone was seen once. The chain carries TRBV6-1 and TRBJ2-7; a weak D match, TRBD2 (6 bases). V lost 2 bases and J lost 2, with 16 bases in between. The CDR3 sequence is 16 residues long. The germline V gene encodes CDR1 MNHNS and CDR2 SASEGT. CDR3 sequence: CASSELLGGAPYEQYF. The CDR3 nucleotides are TGTGCCAGCAGTGAACTCCTTGGCGGGGCTCCCTACGAGCAGTACTTC.

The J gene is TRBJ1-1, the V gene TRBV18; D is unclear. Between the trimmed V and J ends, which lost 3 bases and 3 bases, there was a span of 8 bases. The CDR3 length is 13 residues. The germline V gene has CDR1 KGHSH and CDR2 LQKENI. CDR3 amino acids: CASSPGIDTEAFF. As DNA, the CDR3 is TGTGCCAGCTCACCTGGTATAGACACTGAAGCTTTCTTT. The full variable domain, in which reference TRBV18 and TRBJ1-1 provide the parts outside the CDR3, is NAGVMQNPRHLVRRRGQEARLRCSPMKGHSHVYWYRQLPEEGLKFMVYLQKENIIDESGMPKERFSAEFPKEGPSILRIQQVVRGDSAAYFCASSPGIDTEAFFGQGTRLTVV.

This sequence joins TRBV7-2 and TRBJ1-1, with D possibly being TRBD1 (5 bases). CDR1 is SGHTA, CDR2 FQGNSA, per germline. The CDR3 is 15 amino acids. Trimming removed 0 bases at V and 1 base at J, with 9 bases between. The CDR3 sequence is CASSLAGGTNTEAFF. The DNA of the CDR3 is TGTGCCAGCAGCTTAGCCGGCGGGACGAACACTGAAGCTTTCTTT.

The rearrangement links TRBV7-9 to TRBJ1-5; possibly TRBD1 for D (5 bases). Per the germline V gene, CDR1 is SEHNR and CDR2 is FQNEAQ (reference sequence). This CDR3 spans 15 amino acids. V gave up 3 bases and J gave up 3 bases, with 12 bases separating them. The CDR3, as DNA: TGTGCCAGCAGCTTTACCGACAGACCCAATCAGCCCCAGCATTTT. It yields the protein CASSFTDRPNQPQHF.

The CDR3 is CAIGTEYGYTF. Here the CDR3 DNA reads TGTGCCATCGGCACAGAGTATGGCTACACCTTC. The chain is built from TRBV10-3 and TRBJ1-2; D remains ambiguous. This CDR3 is built from 11 residues. Trimming pared 8 bases from V and 5 bases from J, leaving 9 bases between. Germline-derived CDR1 and CDR2 are ENHRY and SYGVKD.

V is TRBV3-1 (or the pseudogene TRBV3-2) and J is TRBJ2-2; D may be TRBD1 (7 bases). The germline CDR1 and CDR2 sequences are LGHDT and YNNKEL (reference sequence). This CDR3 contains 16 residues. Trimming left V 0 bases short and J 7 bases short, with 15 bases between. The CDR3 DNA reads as TGTGCCAGCAGCCAAGATGGGGGGACAGCAGGCGGGGAGCTGTTTTTT. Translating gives CASSQDGGTAGGELFF.

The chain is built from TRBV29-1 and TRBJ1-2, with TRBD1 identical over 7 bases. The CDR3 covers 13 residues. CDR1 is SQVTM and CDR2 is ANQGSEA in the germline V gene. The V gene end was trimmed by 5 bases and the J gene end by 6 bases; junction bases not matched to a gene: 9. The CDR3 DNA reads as TGCAGCGTTCAGACTTCGACAGGGAATGGCTACACCTTC. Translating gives CSVQTSTGNGYTF.

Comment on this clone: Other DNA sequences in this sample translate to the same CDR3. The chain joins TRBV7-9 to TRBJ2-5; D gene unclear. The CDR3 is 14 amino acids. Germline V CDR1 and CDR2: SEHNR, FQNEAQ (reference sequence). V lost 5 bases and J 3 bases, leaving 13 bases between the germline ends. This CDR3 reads CASSPGGLEETQYF. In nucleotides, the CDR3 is TGTGCCAGCAGCCCCGGTGGGCTGGAAGAGACCCAGTACTTC. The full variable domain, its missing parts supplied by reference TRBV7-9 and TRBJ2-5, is DTGVSQNPRHKITKRGQNVTFRCDPISEHNRLYWYRQTLGQGPEFLTYFQNEAQLEKSRLLSDRFSAERPKGSFSTLEIQRTEQGDSAMYLCASSPGGLEETQYFGPGTRLLVL.

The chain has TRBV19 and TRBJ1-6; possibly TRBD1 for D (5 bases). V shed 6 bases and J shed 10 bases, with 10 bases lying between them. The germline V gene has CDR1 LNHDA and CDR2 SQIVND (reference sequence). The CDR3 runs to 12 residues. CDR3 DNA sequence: TGTGCCAGTAGGACAGTAAGGTCACCCCTCCACTTT. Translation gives CASRTVRSPLHF.

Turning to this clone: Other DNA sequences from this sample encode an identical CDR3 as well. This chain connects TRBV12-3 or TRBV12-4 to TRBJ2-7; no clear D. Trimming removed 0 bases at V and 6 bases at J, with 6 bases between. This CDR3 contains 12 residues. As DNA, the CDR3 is TGTGCCAGCAGTTTAGCCGGTGGCGAGCAGTACTTC. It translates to CASSLAGGEQYF.

The DNA for the CDR3 is TGTGCCACCAGCAGAGCCGCAACTAATGAAAAACTGTTTTTT. Encoded protein: CATSRAATNEKLFF. The gene calls are TRBV15 and TRBJ1-4; D is unclear. V was clipped by 1 base and J by 0 bases, with 3 bases between them. The CDR3 covers 14 residues. CDR1 and CDR2 (germline): LNHNV, YYDKDF (reference sequence).

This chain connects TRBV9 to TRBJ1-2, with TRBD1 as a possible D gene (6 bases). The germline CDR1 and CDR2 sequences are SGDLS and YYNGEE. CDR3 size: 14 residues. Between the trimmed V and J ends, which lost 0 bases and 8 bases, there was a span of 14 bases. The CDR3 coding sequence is TGTGCCAGCAGCGTAGCGAGGGGGAAGGGGGGCTACACCTTC. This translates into CASSVARGKGGYTF.

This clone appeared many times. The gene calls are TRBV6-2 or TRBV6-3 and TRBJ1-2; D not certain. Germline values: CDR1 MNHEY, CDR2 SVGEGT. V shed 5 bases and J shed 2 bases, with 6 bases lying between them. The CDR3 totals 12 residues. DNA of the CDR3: TGTGCCAGCAGTCTAGGCAACTATGGCTACACCTTC. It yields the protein CASSLGNYGYTF.

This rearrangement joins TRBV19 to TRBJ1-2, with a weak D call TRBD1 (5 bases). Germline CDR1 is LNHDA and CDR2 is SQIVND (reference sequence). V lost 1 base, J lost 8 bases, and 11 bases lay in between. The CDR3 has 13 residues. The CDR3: CASSIGGGPGYTF. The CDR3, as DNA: TGTGCCAGTAGTATAGGGGGCGGTCCGGGCTACACCTTC.

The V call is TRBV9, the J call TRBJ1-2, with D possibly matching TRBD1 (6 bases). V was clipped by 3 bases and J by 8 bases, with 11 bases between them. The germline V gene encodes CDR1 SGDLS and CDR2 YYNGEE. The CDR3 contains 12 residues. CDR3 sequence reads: CASSAGDVGYTF. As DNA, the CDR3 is TGTGCCAGCAGCGCAGGGGATGTGGGCTACACCTTC.

CDR3 amino acids: CASSADTDTQYF. The CDR3 region has the DNA TGTGCCAGCAGTGCAGACACAGATACGCAGTATTTT. The chain recombines TRBV28 with TRBJ2-3; no reliable D call. V lost 5 bases and J 2 bases, leaving 5 bases between the germline ends. Germline assignment: CDR1 MDHEN and CDR2 SYDVKM. This CDR3 has 12 residues. Variable domain in full (rest from reference TRBV28 and TRBJ2-3): DVKVTQSSRYLVKRTGEKVFLECVQDMDHENMFWYRQDPGLGLRLIYFSYDVKMKEKGDIPEGYSVSREKKERFSLILESASTNQTSMYLCASSADTDTQYFGPGTRLTVL.

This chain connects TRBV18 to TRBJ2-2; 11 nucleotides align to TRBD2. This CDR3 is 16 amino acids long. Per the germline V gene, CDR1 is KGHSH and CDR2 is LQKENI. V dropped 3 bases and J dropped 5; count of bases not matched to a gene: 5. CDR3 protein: CASSPGTSGITGELFF. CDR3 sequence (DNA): TGTGCCAGCTCACCTGGGACTAGCGGAATTACCGGGGAGCTGTTTTTT.

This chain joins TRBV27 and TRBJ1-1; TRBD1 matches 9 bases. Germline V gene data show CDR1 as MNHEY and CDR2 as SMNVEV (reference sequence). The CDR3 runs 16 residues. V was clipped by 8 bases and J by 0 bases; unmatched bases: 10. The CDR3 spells CASWTGQGEMNTEAFF. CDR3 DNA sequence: TGTGCCAGCTGGACGGGACAGGGCGAAATGAACACTGAAGCTTTCTTT.